Listed below are T cell receptor beta chains from one sample, sequenced in a study of Ad26.COV2.S vaccination and SARS-CoV-2 variants. The method was immunoSEQ multiplex PCR; TCRdb's version includes in-frame clones alone and lacks a portion of them. This table has 440,000 or so clones, roughly 91% appearing once. This specimen consisted of peripheral blood, obtained in a trial of Ad26.COV2.S vaccine versus placebo. The receptors stem from a person aged 18-60 years who received the Ad26.COV2.S COVID-19 vaccine or a placebo. CDR3s include the opening cysteine and the closing phenylalanine or tryptophan. D genes are given only for firm matches. Not all rows give a size; the values are once, few, many and, for expanded clones, a class.

v_call: TRBV7-4
j_call: TRBJ2-3
clone_size: .
d_call: .
cdr3_nt: TGTGCCAGCAGCTTAACCCTGACAGCGAAAAGCACAGATACGCAGTATTTT
cdr3_aa: CASSLTLTAKSTDTQYF

v_call: TRBV19
j_call: TRBJ2-7
clone_size: few
d_call: TRBD2
cdr3_nt: TGTGCCAGTAGTACCAGACTAGCGGGTACCTACGAGCAGTACTTC
cdr3_aa: CASSTRLAGTYEQYF

v_call: TRBV27
j_call: TRBJ2-7
clone_size: .
d_call: TRBD1
cdr3_nt: TGTGCCAGCAGTTGGGACAGGGCGGACGAGCAGTACTTC
cdr3_aa: CASSWDRADEQYF

v_call: TRBV11-3
j_call: TRBJ2-1
clone_size: .
d_call: .
cdr3_nt: TGTGCCAGCAGCTTAACAGGGCTGAGTGAGCAGTTCTTC
cdr3_aa: CASSLTGLSEQFF

v_call: TRBV7-2
j_call: TRBJ2-1
clone_size: .
d_call: TRBD2
cdr3_nt: TGTGCCAGCAGCTTAGGTGGACTAGCGGGAGGCAATGAGCAGTTCTTC
cdr3_aa: CASSLGGLAGGNEQFF

v_call: TRBV5-1
j_call: TRBJ2-1
clone_size: .
d_call: TRBD2
cdr3_nt: TGCGCCAGCAGCGACGGACTAGCGGGAGATGAGCAGTTCTTC
cdr3_aa: CASSDGLAGDEQFF

v_call: TRBV5-6
j_call: TRBJ2-3
clone_size: .
d_call: TRBD2
cdr3_nt: TGTGCCAGCAGCTTGGTGGGAGGGAGGCCAGATACGCAGTATTTT
cdr3_aa: CASSLVGGRPDTQYF

v_call: TRBV10-2
j_call: TRBJ2-5
clone_size: .
d_call: TRBD2
cdr3_nt: TGCGCCAGCATTAAGGGACTAGCGGGAGTCGGTAGAGAGACCCAGTACTTC
cdr3_aa: CASIKGLAGVGRETQYF

v_call: TRBV5-8
j_call: TRBJ1-1
clone_size: .
d_call: .
cdr3_nt: TGTGCCAGCAGCTTGGTAGAGTGGCCTAACACTGAAGCTTTCTTT
cdr3_aa: CASSLVEWPNTEAFF

v_call: TRBV2
j_call: TRBJ2-1
clone_size: once
d_call: TRBD2
cdr3_nt: TGTGCCAGCAGTGGGCTAGCGGACTACAATGAGCAGTTCTTC
cdr3_aa: CASSGLADYNEQFF